What follows is one TCR beta chain and its context. Many counts were recorded for this clonotype. Its antigen remains unidentified. Per-nucleotide qualities are absent, and no much larger clonotype sits a single base away. To prepare the library, 5' RACE was applied. The listed sequencing device is NextSeq 500. In the TCR library protocol, a unique molecular identifier was attached to each TCR cDNA molecule so that PCR and sequencing errors could be corrected. The authors' pipeline ran thus. Decombinator tools were used for TCR identification, UMI-based error correction and CDR3 extraction. TCRs above a frequency of 2 per 1,000, corresponding to the top 1% of the tumor frequency distribution, were defined as expanded. Renyi diversity was calculated using the R vegan package after each repertoire was subsampled 100 times to 5,000 TCRs. CDR3 similarity networks were built from amino acid triplet string-kernel similarity, connecting CDR3s with pairwise similarity above 0.82. The public reads were reanalyzed by TCRdb: fastp trimming at Q25, MiXCR alignment, in-frame beta chains only. Here each entry gathers all rows of one CDR3 protein and keeps the most common genes and DNA. TCRdb's processing, not the authors' own work, is the source of the V and J calls. This sample comprises around 30,000 distinct CDR3 sequences, around 5.8% of them detected only once. The top ten clonotypes cover roughly a fifth of the sample.

What the time point label conveys for this sample: blood at routine non-recurrence follow-up after resection. Without any cell sorting, TCR sequencing was performed on whole RNA extracted either from tumor and nontumor lung tissue or from cryopreserved PBMC samples. Only patients with enough RNA available from two or more tumor regions were chosen for TCR sequencing. The trim is 2 bases for V and 2 bases for J, with a gap of 10 bases between the germline ends. CDR1 MNHEY and CDR2 SMNVEV are derived from the germline V gene (reference sequence). The CDR3, from cysteine to phenylalanine, totals 15 residues. Here the CDR3 DNA is all that survives: 45 bases in frame from base 1. This entry belongs to a study of spatial heterogeneity in lung cancer (dated by TCRdb to between 2018 and 2021). Study-wide context: Donors were 72 patients with early-stage, untreated non-small cell lung cancer from the lung TRACERx cohort. Follow-up PBMC samples were sequenced whenever available, with the median time to follow-up being approximately 2 years after resection. Beta-chain transcripts were consistently detected in greater numbers than alpha-chain transcripts, which likely reflected higher beta-chain transcript abundance. In the raw uncorrected reads, each unique combination of TCR and UMI appeared more than ten times on average. The study quantitatively compared TCR alpha and beta repertoires across multiple tumor regions, matched nontumor lung and blood in non-small cell lung cancer. Nonsynonymous mutation counts, determined by whole-exome sequencing of tumor tissue, were related to TCR repertoire features. At surgery, some 200 tumor regions, some 61 matched nontumor lung samples and some 54 PBMC samples were TCR-sequenced for both alpha and beta chains.

The paper's findings and limits, for the study overall: Comparisons of baseline and follow-up blood repertoires included only approximately 14 patients. Additional single-cell paired TCR alpha and beta sequencing was considered necessary to confirm, at a functional level, the hypothesis that regional TCRs recognize regional mutations. Ubiquitous expanded tumor TCRs were detected in blood more often at tumor resection than at routine follow-up.

The sequencing here drew on PBMCs, taken at follow-up. The receptor chain draws on TRBV27 and TRBJ2-1, with no confidently assigned D gene. This TCR came from a male donor with early-stage non-small cell lung cancer. DNA sequence: TGTGCCAGCAGTTTACAACAGTCCGCCTACAATGAGCAGTTCTTC. It codes for CASSLQQSAYNEQFF.